This T cell receptor beta chain comes out of a study of T cells after yellow fever vaccination. The wider study: SMART-Seq v4 Ultra Low Input prepared the low-cell-number fractions.

They built TCR cDNA with 5'RACE template switching, a step that put in a universal primer site and UMIs. Using its own MiXCR run on the 5' RACE reads, TCRdb lists one record per CDR3 protein. The sample yields almost 600,000 distinct CDR3 sequences, roughly 12% seen once. This clonotype came up a few times. Its target is unknown. Trimming pared 0 bases from V and 2 bases from J, leaving 17 bases between. The CDR3 contains 17 residues. Germline values: CDR1 SGHRS, CDR2 YFSETQ. Findings of the study overall: Clonotypes appearing in both CD4 and CD8 compartments existed, and their share was small. Any FACS-sorted repertoire could hold abundant clonotypes that contaminate it from the bulk population.

This sequence originates from a man aged 30 to 39 who received the YFV17D yellow fever vaccine. The material sequenced was PBMCs, taken on the day of the yellow fever booster vaccination. The chain links TRBV5-1 to TRBJ2-5; TRBD2 might be the D (5 bases). Here the CDR3 reads CASSLASGGSRQETQYF. The DNA for the CDR3 is TGCGCCAGCAGCTTGGCATCGGGCGGGTCAAGACAAGAGACCCAGTACTTC.